This T cell receptor beta chain appears in the sequencing data of a study of shared clonotypes between healthy human individuals. Study-level findings and limits: Only blood was sampled; tissue repertoires likely differ. Since donors were few, the genetic and exposure-history diversity represented was limited.

CD8 cells classed as naive were CD45RO-negative and positively selected for CCR7, excluding terminally differentiated effector memory CD45RA+ cells. Donors were healthy HIV-negative adults without recent acute infections or vaccinations. Nashville, Tennessee was home to all donors, who were Caucasian adults. A remark on this clone: Its specificity is not known.

Between the trimmed V and J ends, which lost 6 bases and 3 bases, there was a span of 11 bases. This CDR3 is built from 13 residues. Germline CDR1 SNHLY, CDR2 FYNNEI. Profiled with immunoSEQ multiplex PCR; TCRdb holds only in-frame clones, not every one. The sample records about 2 million clones, just under 95% being singletons. The sequence derives from a man aged 18 to 30 in good health. The rearrangement uses TRBV2 and TRBJ1-2, with D possibly matching TRBD1 (5 bases). Sequencing was done on a sample of naive CD8+ T cells sorted from blood. In DNA, the CDR3 is TGTGCCAGCAGGGGGACTCCACACTATGGCTACACCTTC. This encodes CASRGTPHYGYTF. The variable domain in full, completed from reference TRBV2 and TRBJ1-2, reads EPEVTQTPSHQVTQMGQEVILRCVPISNHLYFYWYRQILGQKVEFLVSFYNNEISEKSEIFDDQFSVERPDGSNFTLKIRSTKLEDSAMYFCASRGTPHYGYTFGSGTRLTVV.